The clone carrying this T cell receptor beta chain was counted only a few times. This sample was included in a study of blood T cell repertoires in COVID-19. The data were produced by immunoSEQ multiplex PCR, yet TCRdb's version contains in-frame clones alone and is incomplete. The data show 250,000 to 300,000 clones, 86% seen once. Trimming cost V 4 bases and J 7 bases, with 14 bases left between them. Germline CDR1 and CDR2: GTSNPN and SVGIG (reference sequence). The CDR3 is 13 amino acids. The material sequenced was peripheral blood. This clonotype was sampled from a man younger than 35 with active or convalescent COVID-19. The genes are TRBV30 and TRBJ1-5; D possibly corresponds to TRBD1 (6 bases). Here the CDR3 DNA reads TGTGCCTGGAATCTAGGGGGGGAACAGCCCCAGCATTTT. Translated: CAWNLGGEQPQHF.